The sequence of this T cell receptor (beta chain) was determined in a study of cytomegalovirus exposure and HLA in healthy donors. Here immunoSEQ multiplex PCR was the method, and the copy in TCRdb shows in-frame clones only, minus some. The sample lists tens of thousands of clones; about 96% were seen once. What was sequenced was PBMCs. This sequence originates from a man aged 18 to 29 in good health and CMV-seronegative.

In DNA, the CDR3 is TGTGCCAGCAGCGTACCTAGCGTCGGTGAGCAGTTCTTC. Translation: CASSVPSVGEQFF. The J gene is TRBJ2-1, the V gene TRBV7-3; D possibly corresponds to TRBD2 (6 bases). Per germline, CDR1 SGHTA and CDR2 FQGTGA. The V end was cut by 5 bases, the J end by 9 bases, with 14 bases between. CDR3 length: 13 residues.